This T cell receptor beta chain was sequenced for a study of cytomegalovirus exposure and HLA in healthy donors. As concerns this clone: Its antigen remains unidentified.

The PCR was carried out with 60 Vbeta primers and 13 Jbeta primers. The table came from immunoSEQ multiplex PCR; TCRdb's copy has only in-frame clones and leaves some out. The profile covers over 70,000 clones, with approximately 80% appearing a single time and approximately 29% taken by the ten largest. Study-level results: CMV serostatus stood as the only immune exposure information on hand.

Sequenced material: PBMCs. The source of this sequence is a man between 45 and 60 years old in good health and CMV-seropositive.

The chain's CDR3 is CASSPDRAGNQPQHF. The CDR3 DNA sequence: TGTGCCAGCAGTCCGGACAGGGCGGGAAATCAGCCCCAGCATTTT. This chain joins TRBV7-8 and TRBJ1-5; 8 positions agree with TRBD1. The junction had 8 bases not matched to a gene; V was cut back by 6 bases and J by 4 bases. This CDR3 contains 15 residues. CDR1 and CDR2 from the germline V gene are SGHVS and FQNEAQ.